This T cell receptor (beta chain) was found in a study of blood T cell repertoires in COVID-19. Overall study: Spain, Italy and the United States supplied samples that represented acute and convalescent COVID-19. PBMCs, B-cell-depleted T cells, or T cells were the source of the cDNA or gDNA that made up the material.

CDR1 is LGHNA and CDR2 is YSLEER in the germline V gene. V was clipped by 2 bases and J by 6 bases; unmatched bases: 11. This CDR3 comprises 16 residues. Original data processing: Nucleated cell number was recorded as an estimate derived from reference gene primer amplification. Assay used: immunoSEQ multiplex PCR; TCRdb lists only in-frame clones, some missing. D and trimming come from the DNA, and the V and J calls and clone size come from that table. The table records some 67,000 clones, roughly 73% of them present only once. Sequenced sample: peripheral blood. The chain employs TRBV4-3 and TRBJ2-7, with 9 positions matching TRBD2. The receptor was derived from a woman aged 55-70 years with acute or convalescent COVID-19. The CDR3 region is CASSQRGGLATGEQYF. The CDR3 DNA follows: TGCGCCAGCAGCCAACGAGGGGGACTAGCCACGGGCGAGCAGTACTTC.